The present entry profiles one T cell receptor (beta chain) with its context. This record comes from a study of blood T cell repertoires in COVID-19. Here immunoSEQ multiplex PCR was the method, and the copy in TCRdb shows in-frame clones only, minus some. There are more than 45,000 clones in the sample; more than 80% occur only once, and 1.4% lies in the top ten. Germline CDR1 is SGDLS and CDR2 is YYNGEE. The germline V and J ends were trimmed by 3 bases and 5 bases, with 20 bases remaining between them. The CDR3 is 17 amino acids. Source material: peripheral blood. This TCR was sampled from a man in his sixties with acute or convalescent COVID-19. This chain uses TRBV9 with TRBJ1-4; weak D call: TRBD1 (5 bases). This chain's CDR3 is CASSEVGDGAWNEKLFF. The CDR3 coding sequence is TGTGCCAGCAGCGAAGTGGGTGATGGGGCCTGGAATGAAAAACTGTTTTTT.